This T cell receptor (beta chain) comes out of a study of blood T cell repertoires in COVID-19 (dated by TCRdb to between 2020 and 2021). About the full investigation: Collaborator samples came from the United States, Italy and Spain and covered acute and convalescent phases of COVID-19. The prospective study material was composed of cDNA or gDNA derived from T cells, B-cell-depleted T cells, or PBMCs. Subjects who had been exposed to COVID-19, were actively infected with it, or had recovered from it provided the deeply sampled blood TCRbeta repertoires that made up the dataset. The repertoires were released in a freely available public database meant as a resource for research on the immune response to SARS-CoV-2. Samples came from the ongoing ImmuneRACE study (first 160 participants) plus 1,254 subjects from 6 global collaborators. Sample metadata almost always included a de-identified subject ID, COVID-19 status, age in years and sex. HLA class I and class II types, where available, came from metadata supplied by the sample provider rather than from assay-based typing.

Samples from volunteer blood donors who had recovered from COVID-19 were contributed by a second Seattle source. Each collaborating institution followed its own protocols to collect whole blood in K2EDTA tubes. Collaborator samples were shipped for TCRbeta analysis as frozen whole blood, isolated PBMCs, or DNA extracted from either sample type. Deletion took 2 bases off V and 8 bases off J, with a span of 15 bases between the germline ends. Measured from the cysteine to the phenylalanine, the CDR3 is 14 residues long. The retained sequence is limited to the CDR3, 42 bases, with the frame set at the first base. According to the germline V gene, CDR1 reads SGHDN and CDR2 reads FVKESK. The immunoSEQ Assay, a bias-controlled multiplex PCR, was used to amplify TCRbeta CDR3 regions from genomic DNA. In the paper's pipeline: Within the assay, amplification of reference gene primers was used to estimate how many nucleated cells each sample contained. To quantify the absolute abundance of each unique TCRbeta CDR3 rearrangement, sequence reads were collapsed and filtered. For each sample, productive Simpson clonality was calculated as the square root of Simpson's diversity index over productive rearrangements. The table comes from immuneACCESS by way of TCRdb, which keeps in-frame sequences with V and J called. Part of the clones is missing from these tables; in studies checked, under half for an unresolved V gene and the rest for unknown reasons. That table is the source of V, J and clone size, and D and trimming were worked out from the DNA. This sample is represented by 200,000 to 300,000 clones; approximately 87% of them were singletons. The top ten clones comprise more than 1.3% of the sample.

Notes on this clone: The target of this receptor is not known. No base-level quality is on record; no much larger clone is a single base apart.

What the work shows at the level of the full study, not this receptor alone: The amount of clinical and demographic metadata varied by source and participant and was provided uncurated.

This clonotype was sampled from a woman aged 40 to 50 who had recovered from COVID-19. This receptor chain uses TRBV14 and TRBJ2-5; confidence is insufficient to name the D gene. The sample taken for sequencing was peripheral blood. The CDR3 region reads CASSQPYELATQYF. The DNA reads TGTGCCAGCAGCCAACCCTACGAGTTAGCCACCCAGTACTTC.